These 17 T cell receptor beta chains came from one sample sequenced in a study of immune heterogeneity within non-small cell lung tumors. With 32 V and 13 J primers, multiplex PCR amplified the TCR beta CDR3. From the multiplex PCR reads, TCRdb called clonotypes with MiXCR, one entry per CDR3 protein. Here the sample spans 20,000 to 25,000 distinct CDR3 sequences, 25% to 30% being singletons. Template came from bulk tumor genomic DNA, at roughly 600 ng per sample. Doctors removed several biopsies from each primary tumor during surgery, keeping them far apart. With untreated, newly diagnosed non-small cell lung cancer, the patients went on to undergo curative surgery. Sequenced sample: lung tumor tissue. Source of these receptors: a man aged 40-55 years with non-small cell lung cancer.

This clonotype showed up many times. This chain joins TRBV28 and TRBJ1-2; perhaps TRBD1 as D (6 bases). Trimming removed 6 bases at V and 7 bases at J, with 15 bases between. The CDR3 has 13 amino acids. CDR1 MDHEN and CDR2 SYDVKM come from the germline V gene. The CDR3 region has the DNA TGTGCCAGCAGGATTTGGGGGGGCACTGGCTACACCTTC. It yields the protein CASRIWGGTGYTF.

This clonotype is medium-sized within its sample. The V gene is TRBV20-1, the J gene TRBJ2-1, with 7 bases identical to TRBD2. The ends lost 2 bases at V and 5 bases at J; junction bases unmatched: 0. The CDR3 contains 12 residues. CDR1 and CDR2 (germline): DFQATT, SNEGSKA (reference sequence). CDR3 region: CSARLADNEQFF. The CDR3, as DNA: TGCAGTGCTAGACTAGCGGACAATGAGCAGTTCTTC.

This clonotype was counted ten times or more. The chain has TRBV4-1 and TRBJ2-7; D is unresolved. The CDR3 totals 11 residues. CDR1 and CDR2 (germline): MGHRA, YSYEKL. Trimming cost V 0 bases and J 6 bases, with 3 bases left between them. CDR3 DNA: TGCGCCAGCAGCCAAGAGAGCGAGCAGTACTTC. Translated, it gives CASSQESEQYF.

This clonotype was detected many times. J is TRBJ2-7 and V is TRBV12-3 or TRBV12-4; 7 nucleotides line up with TRBD1. The length of the CDR3 is 14 residues. V was clipped by 5 bases and J by 7 bases; unmatched bases: 11. This CDR3 is CASSPGGPLGEQYF. CDR3 DNA sequence: TGTGCCAGCAGTCCAGGGGGACCCCTCGGAGAGCAGTACTTC.

The chain is built from TRBV11-2 and TRBJ1-1, with 8 bases lining up with TRBD1. The length of the CDR3 is 15 residues. Germline V gene sequence: CDR1 SGHAT, CDR2 FQNNGV. After removal of 5 bases from V and 0 bases from J, the junction contained 5 bases not matched to a gene. The DNA for the CDR3 is TGTGCCAGCAGCGGCCGGACAGGGATGAACACTGAAGCTTTCTTT. It specifies CASSGRTGMNTEAFF.

There are many counts of this clonotype. This rearrangement joins TRBV6-1 to TRBJ2-2; 10 nucleotides align to TRBD1. CDR1 and CDR2 (germline): MNHNS, SASEGT. V lost 6 bases and J lost 3; bases outside the gene matches: 4. This CDR3 is 15 amino acids long. CDR3 loop: CASRSGTGDTGELFF. CDR3 DNA: TGTGCCAGCAGGTCCGGGACAGGGGACACCGGGGAGCTGTTTTTT.

The genes are TRBV24-1 and TRBJ2-5, with TRBD1 matching 8 bases. The CDR3 spans 16 residues. From germline, CDR1 is KGHDR and CDR2 SFDVKD. Trimming removed 0 bases from V and 5 bases from J; junction bases left unmatched: 7. The CDR3 DNA follows: TGTGCCACCAGTGATTTGCAGGGGGCGGTGGGTGAGACCCAGTACTTC. As protein: CATSDLQGAVGETQYF.

As to this clonotype: A much larger clone lies a single base off, so this may be a read error. The rearrangement links TRBV6-1 to TRBJ1-5; 8 bases are a match to TRBD1. Per germline, CDR1 MNHNS and CDR2 SASEGT. This CDR3 is built from 14 residues. Written as DNA, the CDR3 is TGTGCCAGCAGGGCAGGGGGCGGCAATCATCCCCAGCATTTT. The encoded protein is CASRAGGGNHPQHF.

With respect to this clonotype: Possible read error: a much larger clone is one base away. The chain uses TRBV29-1 and TRBJ2-1; D is unclear. Looked up from germline, CDR1 is SQVTM and CDR2 is ANQGSEA. The CDR3 is 10 amino acids. The CDR3 here is CSVLDGEQLF. The CDR3 DNA reads as TGCAGCGTACTGGACGGTGAGCAGTTATTC.

At least ten counts were recorded for this clonotype. The V call is TRBV12-3 or TRBV12-4, the J call TRBJ2-1, with TRBD2 identical over 13 bases. With V trimmed by 5 bases and J by 7 bases, 5 bases remained unmatched. This CDR3 contains 15 residues. CDR3 coding DNA: TGTGCCAGCAGTGCTACTAGCGGGAGGGTTAATGAGCAGTTCTTC. It translates to CASSATSGRVNEQFF.

By frequency in the sample, this clonotype is medium-sized. The chain couples TRBV24-1 to TRBJ1-2; 8 bases fit TRBD1. Germline V gene lookup returns CDR1 KGHDR and CDR2 SFDVKD. The V gene end was trimmed by 5 bases and the J gene end by 5 bases; junction bases not matched to a gene: 18. The CDR3 runs 18 residues. CDR3 amino acids: CATSARKYQQGDGYGYTF. The CDR3 DNA reads as TGTGCCACCAGTGCCCGAAAATATCAACAGGGGGATGGATATGGCTACACCTTC.

This clonotype was observed many times. The genes are TRBV15 and TRBJ2-5; 8 bases fit TRBD2. CDR3 length: 16 residues. CDR1 LNHNV and CDR2 YYDKDF come from the germline V gene (reference sequence). Trimming at V came to 1 base and at J to 0 bases, leaving 4 bases not matched to a gene. The CDR3 DNA is TGTGCCACCAGCAGAGGGGGCGGGGGGTACCAAGAGACCCAGTACTTC. As protein: CATSRGGGGYQETQYF.

This clonotype has more than one count but fewer than ten. CDR3 protein: CSARVETEQFF. The CDR3 coding sequence is TGCAGTGCTAGAGTGGAGACTGAGCAGTTCTTC. The V and J genes are TRBV20-1 and TRBJ2-1; D remains unclear. The CDR3 runs 11 residues. CDR1 and CDR2 (germline): DFQATT, SNEGSKA (reference sequence). With 1 base removed from V and 9 bases from J, the gap between germline ends came to 7 bases.

This clonotype showed up many times. This chain joins TRBV19 and TRBJ1-1, with unresolved D. Germline-derived CDR1 and CDR2 are LNHDA and SQIVND (reference sequence). Trimming removed 7 bases at V and 5 bases at J, with 14 bases between. This CDR3 is built from 13 residues. Written as DNA, the CDR3 is TGTGCCAGTAAAGAGGGAAGAGGGACTGAAGCTTTCTTT. It specifies CASKEGRGTEAFF.

This clonotype was recorded once. This may stem from a read error, because a much larger clone lies one nucleotide away. V gene TRBV27 combines with J gene TRBJ2-4, with a weak D call TRBD2 (6 bases). V lost 2 bases and J lost 2, with 7 bases in between. The CDR3 has 14 amino acids. Germline lookup yields CDR1 MNHEY and CDR2 SMNVEV (reference sequence). The CDR3 coding sequence is TGTGCCAGCAGTTTACTAGCGACCAAAAACATTCAGTACTTC. Amino acid sequence: CASSLLATKNIQYF.

With respect to this clonotype: A junction boundary mismatches the germline segment, possibly from a read error. The chain recombines TRBV19 with TRBJ1-3, with a possible D match to TRBD1 (5 bases). Germline CDR1 and CDR2: LNHDA and SQIVND (reference sequence). The CDR3 length is 13 residues. The CDR3 here is CDSSITGGNTIYF. The CDR3 DNA follows: TGTGACAGTAGTATAACAGGAGGAAACACCATATATTTT.

At least ten counts were recorded for this clonotype. V is TRBV12-3 or TRBV12-4 and J is TRBJ2-7; 13 nucleotides agree with TRBD2. The V gene end was trimmed by 6 bases and the J gene end by 0 bases; junction bases not matched to a gene: 14. This CDR3 has 19 residues. The CDR3 region has the DNA TGTGCCAGCAGCCCTGGGACAGGACTAGCGGGAGCCCTCTCCTACGAGCAGTACTTC. It yields the protein CASSPGTGLAGALSYEQYF.